This TCR beta chain was identified in a study of shared clonotypes between healthy human individuals. Sequenced by immunoSEQ multiplex PCR; TCRdb stores in-frame clones only, minus some. The sample holds fewer than 550,000 clones; 60% to 80% are singletons and the top ten take roughly an eighth. Turning to this clone: Different DNA sequences within this sample yield the same CDR3.

Germline V gene data show CDR1 as SGHTA and CDR2 as FQGNSA. V gave up 5 bases and J gave up 4 bases, with 11 bases separating them. The CDR3 contains 13 residues. Specimen: PBMCs. The genes are TRBV7-2 and TRBJ1-2, with D maybe TRBD1 (6 bases). This receptor was obtained from a woman between 40 and 50 years old in good health. Some clones in this sample may be carry-over from other donors' samples. The CDR3 DNA sequence: TGTGCCAGCAGCCCGGGACAAAGCTATGGCTACACCTTC. As protein: CASSPGQSYGYTF. Drawing the rest from reference TRBV7-2 and TRBJ1-2, the complete variable domain is GAGVSQSPSNKVTEKGKDVELRCDPISGHTALYWYRQSLGQGLEFLIYFQGNSAPDKSGLPSDRFSAERTGGSVSTLTIQRTQQEDSAVYLCASSPGQSYGYTFGSGTRLTVV.